This TCR beta chain was profiled in a study of blood T cell repertoires in COVID-19. CDR3 length: 17 residues. The ends were cut back, 5 bases at V and 0 bases at J, with 19 bases in the middle. Germline lookup yields CDR1 MNHEY and CDR2 SMNVEV (reference sequence). This clone was seen a handful of times. Authors' analysis steps: Nucleated cell counts were estimated from reference gene primer amplification. TCRdb's table, derived via immunoSEQ multiplex PCR, lists solely in-frame clones and lacks some. V and J calls and clone size come straight from that table; D and trimming were deduced from the DNA. This table has 450,000 or so clones, 75% to 90% appearing once. Recruited during active infection, patients (from Seattle) were subsequently followed longitudinally.

This clonotype was obtained from a woman aged 40 to 50 with COVID-19, enrolled during active disease. The sample consisted of peripheral blood. The rearrangement links TRBV27 to TRBJ2-5; D might be TRBD2 (6 bases). The CDR3 is CASSPRVGGPYQETQYF. CDR3 in DNA: TGTGCCAGCAGTCCCCGGGTGGGAGGCCCGTACCAAGAGACCCAGTACTTC.